A single sample is the source of the 9 T cell receptor beta chains below, sequenced in a study of control samples from healthy donors and cancer patients. Only in-frame clones appear in the TCRdb table, and some are missing; sequencing was by immunoSEQ multiplex PCR. This table holds 90,000 to 130,000 clones, approximately 90% found once. Sequenced sample: PBMCs. These receptor sequences come from a woman between 55 and 75 years old with lung cancer.

This chain connects TRBV12-5 to TRBJ1-5, with D perhaps matching TRBD1 (5 bases). Germline V lookup: CDR1 LGHNT, CDR2 FRNRAP. V was pared by 3 bases and J by 5 bases, with 8 bases between. This CDR3 comprises 13 residues. CDR3 nucleotide sequence: TGTGCTAGTGGTTTAAGCAGGGATCAGCCCCAGCATTTT. It yields the protein CASGLSRDQPQHF.

This chain connects TRBV7-3 to TRBJ2-2; no reliable D call. With 5 bases removed from V and 1 base from J, the gap between germline ends came to 14 bases. The CDR3 totals 16 residues. From germline, CDR1 is SGHTA and CDR2 FQGTGA. The CDR3 coding sequence is TGTGCCAGCAGCCAAAACATGGGCCTGAACACCGGGGAGCTGTTTTTT. As protein: CASSQNMGLNTGELFF.

This sequence joins TRBV6-6 and TRBJ1-2, with D perhaps matching TRBD1 (6 bases). V was trimmed by 5 bases and J by 8 bases, leaving 12 bases between them. There are 12 residues in the CDR3. Germline CDR1 and CDR2: MNHNY and SVGAGI (reference sequence). DNA of the CDR3: TGTGCCAGCAGTGTTCAGGGGCCCGGCTACACCTTC. It is translated as CASSVQGPGYTF.

The V and J genes are TRBV5-4 and TRBJ2-6; D not resolved. The CDR3 is made up of 16 amino acids. The V gene lost 3 bases and the J gene lost 1 base, with 11 bases spanning the gap. The germline V gene has CDR1 SGHNT and CDR2 YYREEE (reference sequence). The CDR3: CASSSPTPSGANVLTF. The CDR3 region has the DNA TGTGCCAGCAGCTCACCTACACCTTCTGGGGCCAACGTCCTGACTTTC.

The chain carries TRBV7-2 and TRBJ1-1; a weak D match, TRBD1 (6 bases). There are 15 residues in the CDR3. V dropped 5 bases and J dropped 0 bases, with 13 bases sitting between them. CDR1 SGHTA and CDR2 FQGNSA come from the germline V gene. Here the CDR3 reads CASSPEQGLNTEAFF. The CDR3, as DNA: TGTGCCAGCAGCCCGGAACAGGGATTGAACACTGAAGCTTTCTTT.

The chain combines TRBV6-5 with TRBJ2-7; D remains unclear. V gave up 2 bases and J gave up 3 bases, with 14 bases separating them. The CDR3 consists of 15 residues. Germline CDR1 is MNHEY and CDR2 is SVGAGI. CDR3 bases: TGTGCCAGCAGTTACGCATCCTGGGCTTTCTACGAGCAGTACTTC. The encoded protein is CASSYASWAFYEQYF.

This chain joins TRBV2 and TRBJ2-3; TRBD1 agrees at 8 bases. Per germline, CDR1 SNHLY and CDR2 FYNNEI. This CDR3 contains 15 residues. The trim removed 6 bases at V and 1 base at J, leaving 6 bases unmatched. The CDR3 region is CASRRTGSRTDTQYF. The CDR3 DNA follows: TGTGCCAGCAGACGGACAGGGTCCCGCACAGATACGCAGTATTTT.

The chain carries TRBV9 and TRBJ2-7; D is ambiguous. The germline V gene has CDR1 SGDLS and CDR2 YYNGEE. V lost 4 bases to trimming and J lost 4 bases, with 18 bases between them. The CDR3 has 15 residues. CDR3 region: CASSPQTSPLYEQYF. In DNA form, the CDR3 reads TGTGCCAGCAGCCCACAGACATCACCGCTGTACGAGCAGTACTTC.

This sequence joins TRBV2 and TRBJ2-7; D call uncertain. CDR1 and CDR2 (germline): SNHLY, FYNNEI. V lost 7 bases to trimming and J lost 2 bases, with 12 bases between them. The length of the CDR3 is 13 residues. The CDR3 reads CASKEGGTYEQYF. CDR3 DNA: TGTGCCAGCAAGGAAGGTGGAACCTACGAGCAGTACTTC.